The 15 T cell receptor beta chains below were found in one sample sequenced in a study of cytomegalovirus exposure and HLA in healthy donors. The PCR contained 60 Vbeta and 13 Jbeta primers. The protocol was immunoSEQ multiplex PCR, while the TCRdb copy is restricted to in-frame clones and leaves out a portion. The table records under 150,000 clones, roughly 9.4% of them present only once. Material: PBMCs. These receptors all stem from a male donor in good health and CMV-seronegative.

The V and J genes are TRBV28 and TRBJ2-3; TRBD2 agrees at 10 bases. This CDR3 is 15 amino acids long. V dropped 5 bases and J dropped 7; count of bases not matched to a gene: 9. Germline V gives CDR1 MDHEN, CDR2 SYDVKM. The CDR3 DNA reads as TGTGCCAGCAGTGGGGTAGCGGGAGGTAGATATACGCAGTATTTT. This encodes CASSGVAGGRYTQYF.

V and J are TRBV29-1 and TRBJ1-2, with D possibly matching TRBD1 (6 bases). In germline, CDR1 is SQVTM, CDR2 ANQGSEA. CDR3 length: 11 residues. The V gene lost 6 bases and the J gene lost 2 bases, with 7 bases spanning the gap. This CDR3 reads CSVTGNYGYTF. The CDR3 region has the DNA TGCAGCGTAACAGGGAACTATGGCTACACCTTC.

CDR3 nucleotides: TGTGCCAGCTCCTCGGGACTAGCGGGACCCCAAGAGACCCAGTACTTC. Its translation is CASSSGLAGPQETQYF. J is TRBJ2-5 and V is TRBV18; 13 positions agree with TRBD2. Germline loops: CDR1 KGHSH, CDR2 LQKENI. The CDR3 has 16 residues. J gave up 1 base and V 6 bases, and 5 bases lay outside the gene matches.

This clone turned up a few times. The CDR3 bases are TGTGCCAGCAGCTTGGTCGGGGAAGCCAAAAACATTCAGTACTTC. This codes for CASSLVGEAKNIQYF. This chain connects TRBV5-8 to TRBJ2-4, with D possibly TRBD2 on 5 matching bases. Germline lookup yields CDR1 SGHTS and CDR2 YDEGEE. V was pared by 0 bases and J by 0 bases, with 7 bases between. The CDR3 covers 15 residues.

V and J are TRBV2 and TRBJ1-2; 11 nucleotides agree with TRBD1. The CDR3 spans 15 residues. V shed 6 bases, J shed 5 bases, and the junction held 8 bases outside the gene matches. Germline CDR1 is SNHLY and CDR2 is FYNNEI. CDR3 region: CASSPDRGRGYGYTF. DNA of the CDR3: TGTGCCAGCAGCCCGGACAGGGGGCGTGGATATGGCTACACCTTC.

This clone was observed a few times. The V gene is TRBV7-2, the J gene TRBJ2-2; 10 positions agree with TRBD1. Losses at the gene ends were 5 bases for V and 6 bases for J; bases not matched to a gene: 3. The CDR3 loop spans 14 amino acids. The germline V gene encodes CDR1 SGHTA and CDR2 FQGNSA. DNA of the CDR3: TGTGCCAGCAGCCAGACAGGGGGCTCCGGGGAGCTGTTTTTT. Protein product: CASSQTGGSGELFF.

This clone showed up just a few times. The chain joins TRBV6-1 to TRBJ1-2; 9 positions match TRBD1. V shed 1 base and J 5 bases; nucleotides not matched to a gene: 5. Germline V lookup: CDR1 MNHNS, CDR2 SASEGT. CDR3 size: 15 residues. CDR3 residues: CASSEGDRDRYGYTF. In nucleotides, the CDR3 is TGTGCCAGCAGTGAAGGGGACAGGGATCGATATGGCTACACCTTC.

J is TRBJ2-6 and V is TRBV11-2, with a tentative D call TRBD1 (6 bases). V shed 0 bases and J shed 5 bases, with 14 bases lying between them. The CDR3 is 17 amino acids. Germline V lookup: CDR1 SGHAT, CDR2 FQNNGV. This CDR3 is CASSLDLQGWRANVLTF. The CDR3 DNA follows: TGTGCCAGCAGCTTAGATCTGCAGGGGTGGAGGGCCAACGTCCTGACTTTC.

The V and J genes are TRBV6-6 and TRBJ1-4; D might be TRBD1 (5 bases). Germline assignment: CDR1 MNHNY and CDR2 SVGAGI (reference sequence). V was cut by 0 bases and J by 7 bases, with 15 bases left in between. This CDR3 spans 16 amino acids. In DNA form, the CDR3 reads TGTGCCAGCAGTTACTCGTTGGGGGGTCTTGGTGAAAAACTGTTTTTT. It specifies CASSYSLGGLGEKLFF.

The chain links TRBV5-5 to TRBJ1-1; 7 bases match TRBD1. The germline V gene has CDR1 SGHKS and CDR2 YYEKEE (reference sequence). The CDR3 is made up of 12 amino acids. V lost 5 bases and J lost 5; bases outside the gene matches: 3. The CDR3 sequence: CASSEQGTEAFF. The CDR3 nucleotides are TGTGCCAGCAGTGAACAGGGGACTGAAGCTTTCTTT.

V is TRBV11-2 and J is TRBJ2-2; D is ambiguous. Germline V lookup: CDR1 SGHAT, CDR2 FQNNGV. CDR3 length equals 14 residues. Trimming took 6 bases from V and 1 from J, leaving 9 bases between them. CDR3 protein: CASRLSQNTGELFF. The DNA for the CDR3 is TGTGCCAGCAGATTGAGCCAGAACACCGGGGAGCTGTTTTTT.

This chain joins TRBV4-3 and TRBJ2-3, with 7 positions matching TRBD2. Germline trimming cut 0 bases from V and 6 bases from J; bases unmatched to any gene: 12. CDR1 is LGHNA and CDR2 is YSLEER in the germline V gene. This CDR3 contains 17 residues. This CDR3 reads CASSQDWSSGVLDTQYF. The CDR3 DNA reads as TGCGCCAGCAGCCAAGACTGGTCTAGCGGCGTTCTGGATACGCAGTATTTT.

V and J are TRBV5-1 and TRBJ2-7, with 8 bases that match TRBD1. The CDR3 spans 14 residues. The germline V gene encodes CDR1 SGHRS and CDR2 YFSETQ. With V trimmed by 3 bases and J by 7 bases, 9 bases remained unmatched. The CDR3 DNA reads as TGCGCCAGCAGCTCCGGGACAGGTTTTCCGGAGCAGTACTTC. The encoded protein is CASSSGTGFPEQYF. Looking up the rest from reference TRBV5-1 and TRBJ2-7 gives the full variable domain: KAGVTQTPRYLIKTRGQQVTLSCSPISGHRSVSWYQQTPGQGLQFLFEYFSETQRNKGNFPGRFSGRQFSNSRSEMNVSTLELGDSALYLCASSSGTGFPEQYFGPGTRLTVT.

The chain combines TRBV29-1 with TRBJ2-3; possibly TRBD1 for D (5 bases). V lost 6 bases and J lost 0, with 13 bases in between. This CDR3 is built from 14 residues. The germline V gene has CDR1 SQVTM and CDR2 ANQGSEA. The CDR3 nucleotides read TGCAGCGTCGACTGGACATCTAGCACAGATACGCAGTATTTT. Its protein is CSVDWTSSTDTQYF.

This clone has just a few counts. V usage is TRBV4-1 and J usage is TRBJ1-1; D gene uncertain. The CDR3 covers 15 residues. Germline V gene lookup returns CDR1 MGHRA and CDR2 YSYEKL. V was cut by 1 base and J by 0 bases, with 9 bases left in between. The CDR3 sequence: CASSQGNSLNTEAFF. DNA of the CDR3: TGCGCCAGCAGCCAAGGGAACAGCTTGAACACTGAAGCTTTCTTT.